Below, one T cell receptor (beta chain) is given with its context. Its antigen is unidentified. These data originate in a study of cytomegalovirus exposure and HLA in healthy donors. The validation cohort, a group of some 120 subjects, included the donors and was separate from the roughly 670-subject first cohort. Study observations and caveats: It was 150 to 200 TCR beta chains that were listed as cytomegalovirus-associated. The classifier, whose performance was assessed in both the original and validation cohorts, reportedly diagnosed cytomegalovirus status with high specificity and sensitivity. As confirmed in vitro, three CMV-associated chains were specific for CMV antigens.

In germline, CDR1 is MNHEY, CDR2 SVGAGI. CDR3 length: 15 amino acids. V dropped 6 bases and J dropped 5; count of bases not matched to a gene: 7. Method: immunoSEQ multiplex PCR; TCRdb's copy keeps in-frame clones and lacks some. The table records about 220,000 clones, 75% to 95% of them present only once. The receptor comes from a woman under 30 in good health and CMV-seronegative. The J gene is TRBJ2-2, the V gene TRBV6-5, with 9 bases matching TRBD2. Material: PBMCs. DNA of the CDR3: TGTGCCAGCAGCCTACGGGGACTAGCTACCGGGGAGCTGTTTTTT. Translated, it gives CASSLRGLATGELFF.